The next 17 T cell receptor beta chains were all read from a single sample in a study of blood T cell repertoires in COVID-19. The method was immunoSEQ multiplex PCR; TCRdb's version includes in-frame clones alone and lacks a portion of them. Seen here are 84,000 or so clones, around 90% observed once, and the top ten hold more than 4.5%. The sequencing input was peripheral blood. These receptor sequences come from a man aged 55 to 70 with acute or convalescent COVID-19.

V gene TRBV9 combines with J gene TRBJ2-3; 7 bases match TRBD1. Germline assignment: CDR1 SGDLS and CDR2 YYNGEE. CDR3 size: 16 residues. V trimming: 4 bases; J trimming: 0 bases; junction bases outside the gene matches: 8. The CDR3 region has the DNA TGTGCCAGCAGCTCCCGTGGACAGGCTAGCACAGATACGCAGTATTTT. It specifies CASSSRGQASTDTQYF.

In its sample, this clone was seen once. The V call is TRBV6-2 or TRBV6-3, the J call TRBJ1-1; D gene ambiguous. The CDR3 is 16 residues long. CDR1 is MNHEY and CDR2 is SVGEGT in the germline V gene. The ends were cut back, 4 bases at V and 5 bases at J, with 20 bases in the middle. The CDR3 DNA reads as TGTGCCAGCAGTTCCCCACGAGCGGGGTCGTGGACTGAAGCTTTCTTT. The encoded protein is CASSSPRAGSWTEAFF.

The CDR3 region is CAISPLPGGLKTEAFF. In DNA form, the CDR3 reads TGTGCCATCAGTCCCCTCCCCGGCGGGTTAAAGACTGAAGCTTTCTTT. The chain recombines TRBV10-3 with TRBJ1-1; no firm D call. The CDR3 has 16 residues. Trimming removed 5 bases at V and 5 bases at J, with 21 bases between. The V gene's germline CDR1 is ENHRY and CDR2 SYGVKD.

The chain combines TRBV10-2 with TRBJ1-1; 10 bases match TRBD1. The CDR3 loop spans 16 amino acids. Per the germline V gene, CDR1 is WSHSY and CDR2 is SAAADI. V lost 0 bases to trimming and J lost 4 bases; unmatched junction nucleotides: 5. In DNA, the CDR3 is TGCGCCAGCAGTGAGTCAAGGACAGGGGGTTTCACTGAAGCTTTCTTT. Translating gives CASSESRTGGFTEAFF.

Comment on this clone: The germline gene is not matched at one end of the junction; a read error may be the cause. The chain couples TRBV6-2 or TRBV6-3 to TRBJ1-2; 7 nucleotides agree with TRBD1. The V gene's germline CDR1 is MNHEY and CDR2 SVGEGT. The CDR3 extends over 12 amino acids. The CDR3 spells CASSRDSRRVAF. The DNA for the CDR3 is TGTGCCAGCAGTAGGGACAGCCGGCGAGTCGCCTTC.

This clone was seen only once. This rearrangement joins TRBV7-2 to TRBJ1-2; 7 bases fit TRBD1. CDR1 is SGHTA, CDR2 FQGNSA, per germline. The CDR3 length is 16 residues. V was clipped by 4 bases and J by 7 bases; unmatched bases: 15. CDR3 in amino acids: CASSSSGTEVVGGYTF. The CDR3 DNA reads as TGTGCCAGCAGCTCATCCGGGACAGAGGTTGTGGGTGGCTACACCTTC.

This chain uses TRBV29-1 with TRBJ2-7; TRBD2 matches at 7 bases. Germline CDR1 reads SQVTM; CDR2 reads ANQGSEA. The J segment lost 7 bases and the V segment lost 6 bases, leaving 15 bases of the junction unmatched. The CDR3 is 14 amino acids. As DNA, the CDR3 is TGCAGCGTCGCGGGGGACGATTTTACCGGGGAGCAGTACTTC. Protein: CSVAGDDFTGEQYF.

V usage is TRBV7-3 and J usage is TRBJ1-2; 11 bases align to TRBD1. With 3 bases clipped from V and 7 bases from J, the junction kept 4 bases outside the gene matches. CDR1 SGHTA and CDR2 FQGTGA come from the germline V gene. CDR3 size: 14 residues. CDR3 region: CASSLGQGVGGYTF. As DNA, the CDR3 is TGTGCCAGCAGCTTGGGACAGGGGGTCGGTGGCTACACCTTC.

J is TRBJ1-3 and V is TRBV15; TRBD1 aligns across 8 bases. Germline V gives CDR1 LNHNV, CDR2 YYDKDF (reference sequence). The ends lost 1 base at V and 3 bases at J; junction bases unmatched: 5. The CDR3 covers 16 residues. CDR3 region: CATSRGAGGYGNTIYF. CDR3 coding DNA: TGTGCCACCAGCAGAGGGGCAGGGGGCTATGGAAACACCATATATTTT. Drawing the rest from reference TRBV15 and TRBJ1-3, the complete variable domain is DAMVIQNPRYQVTQFGKPVTLSCSQTLNHNVMYWYQQKSSQAPKLLFHYYDKDFNNEADTPDNFQSRRPNTSFCFLDIRSPGLGDTAMYLCATSRGAGGYGNTIYFGEGSWLTVV.

The rearrangement joins TRBV13 to TRBJ1-1; D unresolved. Per the germline V gene, CDR1 is PRHDT and CDR2 is FYEKMQ (reference sequence). The length of the CDR3 is 19 residues. The V gene lost 2 bases and the J gene lost 0 bases, with 22 bases spanning the gap. CDR3 protein: CASSLRPLWADKMNTEAFF. The CDR3 region has the DNA TGTGCCAGCAGCTTAAGGCCTCTGTGGGCAGACAAAATGAACACTGAAGCTTTCTTT.

J is TRBJ1-5 and V is TRBV7-9, with D possibly being TRBD1 (5 bases). Deletions cut 6 bases from V and 9 bases from J, with 18 bases between. The CDR3 consists of 14 residues. Germline CDR1 is SEHNR and CDR2 is FQNEAQ (reference sequence). The CDR3 sequence: CASRKVPYGGPQHF. The CDR3 DNA sequence: TGTGCCAGCAGAAAAGTCCCCTACGGGGGGCCCCAGCATTTT.

This clone showed up just once. V is TRBV6-6 and J is TRBJ2-5; D perhaps matches TRBD2 (6 bases). The germline V and J ends were trimmed by 5 bases and 7 bases, with 14 bases remaining between them. The CDR3 is made up of 13 amino acids. The germline CDR1 and CDR2 sequences are MNHNY and SVGAGI (reference sequence). The CDR3: CASSTTSMGTQYF. For the CDR3, the DNA is TGTGCCAGCAGTACGACTAGTATGGGGACCCAGTACTTC.

This clone was detected only a few times. The CDR3 is CASSELHGTGGEQYF. CDR3 bases: TGTGCCAGCAGCGAACTGCACGGGACAGGGGGCGAGCAGTACTTC. The V and J genes are TRBV2 and TRBJ2-7; 11 bases align to TRBD1. The CDR3 covers 15 residues. CDR1 and CDR2 (germline): SNHLY, FYNNEI. V was pared by 6 bases and J by 6 bases, with 10 bases of the junction left unmatched.

This rearrangement joins TRBV19 to TRBJ1-6; tentative D call: TRBD1 (5 bases). Trimming removed 7 bases from V and 5 bases from J, with 15 bases in between. Germline assignment: CDR1 LNHDA and CDR2 SQIVND (reference sequence). This CDR3 is built from 15 residues. The CDR3: CASTEEGRDNSPLHF. The CDR3 DNA reads TGTGCCAGTACCGAGGAGGGGCGCGATAATTCACCCCTCCACTTT.

This chain connects TRBV6-5 to TRBJ1-2; D is undetermined. Trimming removed 7 bases at V and 2 bases at J, with 14 bases between. The CDR3 covers 14 residues. Germline V gene lookup returns CDR1 MNHEY and CDR2 SVGAGI. CDR3 sequence: CASTLGPLNYGYTF. Written as DNA, the CDR3 is TGTGCCAGCACCCTAGGCCCTCTCAACTATGGCTACACCTTC.

The rearrangement uses TRBV6-5 and TRBJ2-5; D is possibly TRBD2 (5 bases). The V end was cut by 11 bases, the J end by 9 bases, with 13 bases between. Germline-derived CDR1 and CDR2 are MNHEY and SVGAGI. The CDR3 spans 10 residues. This CDR3 reads CAGQIGAQYF. For the CDR3, the DNA is TGTGCCGGGCAGATCGGGGCCCAGTACTTC.

The V gene is TRBV6-2 or TRBV6-3, the J gene TRBJ1-5; TRBD1 matches 8 bases. Trimming removed 4 bases from V and 2 bases from J; junction bases left unmatched: 7. This CDR3 is 16 amino acids long. In germline, CDR1 is MNHEY, CDR2 SVGEGT. The CDR3 bases are TGTGCCAGCAGTTTCGGGACAGGATGGGGCAATCAGCCCCAGCATTTT. Translated, it gives CASSFGTGWGNQPQHF.